The clone carrying this T cell receptor (beta chain) was counted only a few times. This sample was taken from a study of blood T cell repertoires in COVID-19. Study background: Acute-phase and convalescent COVID-19 samples originated in the United States, Italy and Spain. Sources were T cells, B-cell-depleted T cells, or PBMCs; the material itself was cDNA or gDNA.

Authors' processing steps: By means of reference gene primer amplification, nucleated cell counts were estimated. Clones were sequenced by immunoSEQ multiplex PCR, and TCRdb holds only the in-frame ones, with some missing. Clonal size and the V and J genes are those of that table, whereas D and trimming came from the DNA. The sample lists around 230,000 clones; 75% to 85% were seen once. The sample comprised peripheral blood. This TCR was sampled from a man aged 35-49 years who had recovered from COVID-19.

As DNA, the CDR3 is TGTGCCAGCAGTGGGGGGGGTGCTGGTGGGAATTCACCCCTCCACTTT. Protein product: CASSGGGAGGNSPLHF. This chain links TRBV2 with TRBJ1-6, with a weak D call TRBD1 (5 bases). Germline V gives CDR1 SNHLY, CDR2 FYNNEI. The CDR3 runs 16 residues. V lost 4 bases to trimming and J lost 7 bases, with 17 bases between them.